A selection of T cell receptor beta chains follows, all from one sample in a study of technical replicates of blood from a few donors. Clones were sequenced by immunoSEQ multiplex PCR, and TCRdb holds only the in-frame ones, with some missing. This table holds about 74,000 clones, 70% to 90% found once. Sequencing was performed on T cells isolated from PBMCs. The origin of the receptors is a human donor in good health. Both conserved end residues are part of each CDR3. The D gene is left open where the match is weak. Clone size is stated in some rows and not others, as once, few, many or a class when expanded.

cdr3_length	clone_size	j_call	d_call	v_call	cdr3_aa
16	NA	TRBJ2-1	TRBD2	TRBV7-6	CASSLVFGTSGNEQFF
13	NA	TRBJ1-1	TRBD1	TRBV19	CASNRDRDTEAFF
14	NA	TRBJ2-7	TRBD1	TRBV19	CASSIDAGGYEQYF
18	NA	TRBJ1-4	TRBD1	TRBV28	CASSLGYLMGRGSEKLFF
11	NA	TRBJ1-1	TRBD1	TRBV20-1	CSAMRDRGAFF
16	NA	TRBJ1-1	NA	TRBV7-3	CASSLRGGARDTEAFF
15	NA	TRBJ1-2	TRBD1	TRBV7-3	CASSPSDRGVGGYTF
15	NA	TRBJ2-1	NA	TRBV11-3	CASSFGESSYNEQFF
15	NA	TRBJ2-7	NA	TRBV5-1	CASSLSPTSSYEQYF
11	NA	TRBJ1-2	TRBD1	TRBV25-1	CASNTGVGYTF
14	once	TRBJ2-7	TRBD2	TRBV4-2	CASSQDRWLAGAYF
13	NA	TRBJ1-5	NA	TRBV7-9	CASSPYSNQPQHF
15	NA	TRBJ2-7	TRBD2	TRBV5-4	CASSLGGRSSYEQYF
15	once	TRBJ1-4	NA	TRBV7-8	CASSGTGEVNEKLFF
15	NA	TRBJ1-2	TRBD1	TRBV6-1	CASSEWSTGRGGYTF
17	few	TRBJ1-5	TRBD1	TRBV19	CASSKMGQGALGQPQHF
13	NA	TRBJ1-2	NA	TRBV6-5	CASYGQMWNGYTF
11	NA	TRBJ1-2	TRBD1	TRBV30	CAWGQGSGYTF
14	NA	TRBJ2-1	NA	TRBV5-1	CASSLVSGEDEQFF
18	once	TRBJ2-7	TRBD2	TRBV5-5	CASSLFLAGGRLSYEQYF
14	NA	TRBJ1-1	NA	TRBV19	CASSIGREGSEAFF
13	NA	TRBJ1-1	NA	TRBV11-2	CASSLVAASEAFF
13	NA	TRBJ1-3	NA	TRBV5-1	CASSLDRVEKLYF
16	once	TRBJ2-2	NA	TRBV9	CASSANLATNTGELFF
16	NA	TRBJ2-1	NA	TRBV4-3	CASSQDLGGVHNEQFF
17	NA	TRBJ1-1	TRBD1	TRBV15	CATSRGVIDRGSTEAFF
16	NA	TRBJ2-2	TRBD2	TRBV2	CASSEFLAGGTGELFF
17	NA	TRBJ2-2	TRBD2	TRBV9	CASSVGGSGSITGELFF
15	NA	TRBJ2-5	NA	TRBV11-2	CASSLEGTSQETQYF
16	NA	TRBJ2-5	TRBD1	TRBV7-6	CASSLMGQGFGETQYF
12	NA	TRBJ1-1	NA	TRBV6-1	CASSITRTGAFF